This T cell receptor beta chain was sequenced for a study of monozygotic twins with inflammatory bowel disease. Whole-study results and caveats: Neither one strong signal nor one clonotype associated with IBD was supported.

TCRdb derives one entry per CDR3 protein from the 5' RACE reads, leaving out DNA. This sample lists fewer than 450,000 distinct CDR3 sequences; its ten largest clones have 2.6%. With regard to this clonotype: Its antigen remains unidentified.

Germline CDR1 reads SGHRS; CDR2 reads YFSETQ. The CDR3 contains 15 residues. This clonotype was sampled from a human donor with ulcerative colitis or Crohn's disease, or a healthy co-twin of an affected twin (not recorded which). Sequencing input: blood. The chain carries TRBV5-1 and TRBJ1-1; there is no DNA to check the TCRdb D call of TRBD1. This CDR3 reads CASSLGHQGVTEAFF.